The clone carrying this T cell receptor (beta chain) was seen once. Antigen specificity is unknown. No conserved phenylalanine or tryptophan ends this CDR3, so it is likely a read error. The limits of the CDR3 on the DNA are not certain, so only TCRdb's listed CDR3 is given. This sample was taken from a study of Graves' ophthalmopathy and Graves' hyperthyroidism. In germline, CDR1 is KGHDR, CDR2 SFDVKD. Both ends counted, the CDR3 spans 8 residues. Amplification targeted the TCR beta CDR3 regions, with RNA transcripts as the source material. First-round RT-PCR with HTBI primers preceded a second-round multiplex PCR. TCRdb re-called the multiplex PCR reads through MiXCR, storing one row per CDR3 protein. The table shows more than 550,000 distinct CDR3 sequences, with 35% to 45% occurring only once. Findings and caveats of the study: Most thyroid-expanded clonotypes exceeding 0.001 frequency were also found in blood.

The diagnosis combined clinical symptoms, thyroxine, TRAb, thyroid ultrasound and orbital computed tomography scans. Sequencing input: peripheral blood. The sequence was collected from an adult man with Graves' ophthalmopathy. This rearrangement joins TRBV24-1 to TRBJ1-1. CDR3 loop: CATSDSIP.